A selection of T cell receptor beta chains follows, all from one sample in a study of graft-versus-host responses after intestinal transplantation. Assay: immunoSEQ multiplex PCR; the TCRdb copy retains only in-frame clones and omits some. The profile shows approximately 86,000 clones, 85% to 95% of them singletons. No antigens are known for them. The sequencing here drew on unstimulated CD8+ T cells sorted from spleen or lymph node cells, taken before transplant. The source of these receptors is a human donor who was the organ donor for an intestinal transplant. Both conserved end residues are part of each CDR3. A D gene is named only where the DNA matches it firmly. Clone size is stated in some rows and not others, as once, few, many or a class when expanded.

d_call	cdr3_length	j_call	clone_size	v_call	cdr3_aa	cdr3_nt
TRBD1	17	TRBJ1-1	.	TRBV7-9	CASSDGTGGPRNTEAFF	TGTGCCAGCAGCGACGGGACAGGGGGTCCGCGAAACACTGAAGCTTTCTTT
.	14	TRBJ1-1	few	TRBV19	CASTPGGSNTEAFF	TGTGCCAGTACCCCGGGGGGGTCGAACACTGAAGCTTTCTTT
.	15	TRBJ2-7	.	TRBV7-2	CASSLVGGQSYEQYF	TGTGCCAGCAGCTTAGTCGGGGGGCAGTCCTACGAGCAGTACTTC
.	14	TRBJ2-1	.	TRBV4-2	CASSQDPSSHEQFF	TGTGCCAGCAGCCAAGACCCTAGCAGCCATGAGCAGTTCTTC
.	14	TRBJ2-7	.	TRBV4-2	CASSQDWGLSEQYF	TGTGCCAGCAGCCAAGATTGGGGGCTGAGCGAGCAGTACTTC
.	14	TRBJ1-3	few	TRBV28	CASRPGLSGNTIYF	TGTGCCAGCAGGCCAGGGCTCTCTGGAAACACCATATATTTT
.	14	TRBJ1-3	.	TRBV5-4	CASSLGTTGNTIYF	TGTGCCAGCAGCTTGGGGACCACAGGGAACACCATATATTTT
.	14	TRBJ2-7	.	TRBV9	CASSVSGGLDEQYF	TGTGCCAGCAGCGTATCCGGGGGGCTGGACGAGCAGTACTTC
TRBD2	15	TRBJ2-7	.	TRBV28	CASRSVAGVSAEQYF	TGTGCCAGCAGGTCAGTAGCGGGGGTATCCGCCGAGCAGTACTTC
TRBD2	16	TRBJ2-3	.	TRBV6-4	CASSEAGGKGTDTQYF	TGTGCCAGCAGTGAAGCGGGAGGAAAGGGCACAGATACGCAGTATTTT
.	14	TRBJ2-1	.	TRBV4-3	CASSQQEGYNEQFF	TGCGCCAGCAGCCAACAGGAGGGGTACAATGAGCAGTTCTTC
TRBD1	13	TRBJ1-2	.	TRBV11-2	CASSLQGAGGYTF	TGTGCCAGCAGCCTTCAGGGGGCTGGTGGCTACACCTTC
TRBD1	16	TRBJ1-4	.	TRBV19	CASSINGQGINEKLFF	TGTGCCAGTAGTATAAACGGACAGGGTATTAATGAAAAACTGTTTTTT
.	13	TRBJ1-1	.	TRBV4-1	CASSQGFRTEAFF	TGCGCCAGCAGCCAAGGGTTCCGAACAGAAGCTTTCTTT
.	15	TRBJ2-7	.	TRBV14	CASSQDSRVAYEQYF	TGTGCCAGCAGCCAAGATTCCAGGGTGGCCTACGAGCAGTACTTC
.	13	TRBJ2-3	.	TRBV4-1	CASSQASTDTQYF	TGCGCCAGCAGCCAGGCTAGCACAGATACGCAGTATTTT
TRBD2	14	TRBJ2-1	.	TRBV9	CASSVGTSSHEQFF	TGTGCCAGCAGCGTCGGGACTAGCTCCCATGAGCAGTTCTTC
.	11	TRBJ2-7	.	TRBV29-1	CSVDWGREQYF	TGCAGCGTTGATTGGGGGCGCGAGCAGTACTTC
TRBD1	16	TRBJ1-6	.	TRBV19	CASNRGGLSYNSPLHF	TGTGCCAGTAACAGGGGGGGGCTCTCCTATAATTCACCCCTCCACTTT
.	16	TRBJ1-2	.	TRBV15	CATSRDPRDRFYGYTF	TGTGCCACCAGCAGAGATCCCCGAGATAGATTCTATGGCTACACCTTC
TRBD2	16	TRBJ2-3	.	TRBV6-5	CASSYSGLAGADTQYF	TGTGCCAGCAGTTACTCAGGACTAGCGGGGGCAGATACGCAGTATTTT
TRBD1	15	TRBJ1-4	.	TRBV7-9	CASSHLDREGEKLFF	TGTGCCAGCAGCCACTTGGACAGGGAGGGTGAAAAACTGTTTTTT
.	15	TRBJ2-7	.	TRBV6-5	CASSYSLERNYEQYF	TGTGCCAGCAGTTACTCGCTGGAGCGGAACTACGAGCAGTACTTC
.	12	TRBJ1-2	once	TRBV11-2	CASSPRGNGYTF	TGTGCCAGCAGCCCCCGGGGGAATGGCTACACCTTC
.	14	TRBJ1-5	.	TRBV2	CASSAGFSNQPQHF	TGTGCCAGCAGTGCAGGTTTCAGCAATCAGCCCCAGCATTTT
.	14	TRBJ2-5	.	TRBV5-6	CASSLGQGRREQYF	TGTGCCAGCAGCTTGGGGCAGGGCCGCCGGGAGCAGTACTTC
.	16	TRBJ2-2	.	TRBV9	CASSPLDRSNTGELFF	TGTGCCAGCAGCCCATTAGACAGGTCGAACACCGGGGAGCTGTTTTTT
.	11	TRBJ2-5	.	TRBV6-1	CASSEAWEQYF	TGTGCCAGCAGTGAAGCTTGGGAGCAGTACTTC
TRBD2	13	TRBJ2-1	.	TRBV11-3	CASSFGRDNEQFF	TGTGCCAGCAGCTTCGGGAGGGACAATGAGCAGTTCTTC
.	12	TRBJ2-1	.	TRBV7-3	CASSLGGGRLFF	TGTGCCAGCAGCTTAGGGGGGGGCCGGCTGTTCTTC
.	13	TRBJ1-1	.	TRBV13	CASSLVGGTEAFF	TGTGCCAGCAGCTTAGTGGGGGGAACTGAAGCTTTCTTT
.	15	TRBJ2-7	.	TRBV9	CASSVAGDHSYEQYF	TGTGCCAGCAGCGTAGCGGGGGACCACTCCTACGAGCAGTACTTC
.	15	TRBJ2-3	once	TRBV7-3	CASSLSGGITDTQYF	TGTGCCAGCAGCTTAAGTGGAGGGATCACAGATACGCAGTATTTT
.	17	TRBJ1-6	.	TRBV27	CASSTLKQALHNSPLHF	TGTGCCAGCAGTACCTTGAAACAGGCCTTGCATAATTCACCCCTCCACTTT
TRBD1	15	TRBJ2-5	.	TRBV5-1	CASRPGTGGLETQYF	TGCGCCAGCAGACCCGGGACAGGGGGCTTGGAGACCCAGTACTTC
.	13	TRBJ1-1	.	TRBV9	CASSPTGNTEAFF	TGTGCCAGCAGCCCAACAGGGAACACTGAAGCTTTCTTT
.	14	TRBJ1-5	.	TRBV6-6	CASSYGAGEQPQHF	TGTGCCAGCAGTTACGGGGCAGGGGAACAGCCCCAGCATTTT
.	13	TRBJ1-2	.	TRBV27	CASSLSGGNGHTF	TGTGCCAGCAGTTTATCAGGGGGTAACGGCCACACCTTC
TRBD1	13	TRBJ2-7	.	TRBV7-2	CASSLRGPGEQYF	TGTGCCAGCAGCTTAAGGGGGCCGGGCGAGCAGTACTTC
.	16	TRBJ2-1	.	TRBV27	CASSDPRIRVNNEQFF	TGTGCCAGCAGTGACCCTCGGATACGGGTGAACAATGAGCAGTTCTTC
.	13	TRBJ1-1	few	TRBV19	CASSIAKNTEAFF	TGTGCCAGTAGTATAGCCAAGAACACTGAAGCTTTCTTT
.	15	TRBJ2-7	.	TRBV27	CASSLSGASSYEQYF	TGTGCCAGCAGTTTATCAGGGGCGAGCTCCTACGAGCAGTACTTC
.	12	TRBJ2-5	once	TRBV28	CASSSLQETQYF	TGTGCCAGCAGTTCCCTCCAAGAGACCCAGTACTTC
.	13	TRBJ1-1	.	TRBV4-1	CASSSLRSTEAFF	TGCGCCAGCAGCTCACTGAGGAGCACTGAAGCTTTCTTT
.	16	TRBJ2-5	.	TRBV5-1	CASSLALTSTVETQYF	TGCGCCAGCAGCTTGGCCTTAACTAGCACAGTAGAGACCCAGTACTTC
.	17	TRBJ1-2	.	TRBV4-1	CASSQELRPAPLSGYTF	TGCGCCAGCAGCCAAGAGTTGCGGCCCGCCCCTCTAAGTGGCTACACCTTC
TRBD2	12	TRBJ2-1	.	TRBV7-3	CASSLSSGEQFF	TGTGCCAGCAGCTTATCTAGCGGGGAGCAGTTCTTC
.	14	TRBJ2-7	.	TRBV28	CATNGFVGAEEQYF	TGTGCCACCAATGGGTTTGTGGGGGCGGAAGAGCAGTACTTC
TRBD2	16	TRBJ2-1	.	TRBV4-3	CASSQEVSGEYNEQFF	TGCGCCAGCAGCCAAGAGGTGAGCGGGGAGTACAATGAGCAGTTCTTC
.	13	TRBJ2-7	few	TRBV11-2	CASSFSFSYEQYF	TGTGCCAGCAGCTTTTCGTTTTCCTACGAGCAGTACTTC
TRBD2	14	TRBJ2-7	.	TRBV28	CASSFLRGTYEQYF	TGTGCCAGCAGTTTTCTGCGGGGGACCTACGAGCAGTACTTC
.	16	TRBJ2-7	.	TRBV14	CASSQSPPGLPDEQYF	TGTGCCAGCAGCCAAAGCCCGCCCGGACTCCCCGACGAGCAGTACTTC
.	12	TRBJ2-7	.	TRBV27	CASAGASKEQYF	TGTGCCAGTGCGGGGGCTTCTAAAGAGCAGTACTTC
TRBD1	14	TRBJ1-2	.	TRBV5-1	CASSLGQGENGYTF	TGCGCCAGCAGCTTAGGACAGGGCGAGAATGGCTACACCTTC
TRBD1	15	TRBJ2-7	.	TRBV12-5	CASGSPRGFFYEQYF	TGTGCTAGTGGTAGCCCCAGGGGGTTTTTCTACGAGCAGTACTTC
.	16	TRBJ1-1	.	TRBV7-6	CASSLAPGDGNTEAFF	TGTGCCAGCAGCTTAGCCCCAGGGGACGGGAACACTGAAGCTTTCTTT
.	15	TRBJ1-4	.	TRBV11-2	CASSTRPGGNEKLFF	TGTGCCAGCAGCACCAGACCCGGAGGAAATGAAAAACTGTTTTTT
TRBD1	16	TRBJ1-1	once	TRBV5-1	CASSLNRGELNTEAFF	TGCGCCAGCAGCTTGAACAGGGGGGAATTGAACACTGAAGCTTTCTTT
.	13	TRBJ1-2	.	TRBV4-1	CASSQAGGTGYTF	TGCGCCAGCAGCCAAGCCGGCGGTACTGGCTACACCTTC